This is a list of T cell receptor beta chains from one sample in a study of blood T cell repertoires in COVID-19. Using immunoSEQ multiplex PCR, the repertoire was profiled, and TCRdb retains in-frame clones only, with some absent. The sample holds about 230,000 clones, 70% to 90% seen once. The specimen was peripheral blood. These receptors all come from a middle-aged man with COVID-19, enrolled during active disease. Each CDR3 is given with its conserved first and last residue. The D gene is left open where the match is weak. Clone size appears in some rows only: once, few, many, or a class for an expanded clone.

clone_size	v_call	j_call	d_call	cdr3_nt	cdr3_aa
.	TRBV4-1	TRBJ1-4	.	TGCGCCAGCAGCCAAAACGACAGGAAAAGGATTTTT	CASSQNDRKRIF
.	TRBV19	TRBJ1-5	TRBD1	TGTGCCAGTAGTACTCTCCAAGGGACAGTTGATCAGCCCCAGCATTTT	CASSTLQGTVDQPQHF
.	TRBV7-9	TRBJ1-4	.	TGTGCCAGCAGCTTGCGGGGGGCGGATGAAAAACTGTTTTTT	CASSLRGADEKLFF
.	TRBV7-8	TRBJ2-5	TRBD2	TGTGCCAGCAGCTTTTCTAGCGGGGGGCCGGAGACCCAGTACTTC	CASSFSSGGPETQYF
.	TRBV2	TRBJ2-2	.	TGTGCCAGCAGTGAACCTGGGGAGCTGTTTTTT	CASSEPGELFF
once	TRBV11-2	TRBJ2-5	.	TGTGCCAGCAGGGATATCTGGAGCAACCAAGAGACCCAGTACTTC	CASRDIWSNQETQYF
few	TRBV3-1/TRBV3-2	TRBJ1-1	.	TGTGCCAGCGCACGGGGAACTGAAGCTTTCTTT	CASARGTEAFF
.	TRBV2	TRBJ2-1	TRBD2	TGTGCCAGCAGAGTAGCGGGGGAATACAATGAGCAGTTCTTC	CASRVAGEYNEQFF
.	TRBV15	TRBJ1-4	.	TGTGCCACCAGCAGAGAGGGCGAAAAACTGTTTTTT	CATSREGEKLFF
.	TRBV6-5	TRBJ1-1	.	TGTGCCAGCAGGCGGCCGGGATTGAACACTGAAGCTTTCTTT	CASRRPGLNTEAFF
.	TRBV6-5	TRBJ1-1	.	TGTGCCAGCAGTTACAGGGGGGGCACTGAAGCTTTCTTT	CASSYRGGTEAFF
.	TRBV2	TRBJ1-1	TRBD1	TGTGCCAGCAGGAAGTATACCGGGACAGGGAACACTGAAGCTTTCTTT	CASRKYTGTGNTEAFF
.	TRBV7-2	TRBJ1-1	.	TGTGCCAGCAGCTTAGGGGGCAGGGTGGGCACTGAAGCTTTCTTT	CASSLGGRVGTEAFF
.	TRBV3-1/TRBV3-2	TRBJ2-5	TRBD2	TGTGCCAGCAGCCAAGTTACCAGCGGGGTAGAGACCCAGTACTTC	CASSQVTSGVETQYF
.	TRBV25-1	TRBJ2-3	TRBD2	TGTGCCAGCAGTGATACTAGCGAGCGCACAGATACGCAGTATTTT	CASSDTSERTDTQYF
.	TRBV24-1	TRBJ2-2	TRBD1	TGTGCCACCAGTGACCCTACAGGGGGTGGCGGGGAGCTGTTTTTT	CATSDPTGGGGELFF
once	TRBV5-4	TRBJ1-1	TRBD1	TGTGCCAGCACCAAACCCACGACAGGGGGCACTGAAGCTTTCTTT	CASTKPTTGGTEAFF
.	TRBV3-1/TRBV3-2	TRBJ2-3	.	TGTGCCAGCAGCCTACTCACAGATACGCAGTATTTT	CASSLLTDTQYF
.	TRBV5-6	TRBJ1-6	.	TGTGCCAGCAGCTTTCGTAATTATAATTCACCCCTCCACTTT	CASSFRNYNSPLHF
.	TRBV9	TRBJ2-7	.	TGTGCCAGCAGCATCCAGCCACAGGGTTCCTACGAGCAGTACTTC	CASSIQPQGSYEQYF
.	TRBV19	TRBJ2-2	.	TGTGCCAGTAGTATAATGGGCCTTGCCGGGGAGCTGTTTTTT	CASSIMGLAGELFF
.	TRBV19	TRBJ2-7	TRBD1	TGTGCCAGTAGTCCATGGCAGGGGGCGACAGCCGAGCAGTACTTC	CASSPWQGATAEQYF
.	TRBV30	TRBJ1-6	.	TGTGCCTGGGAGAGTATGGGGGCGGGTTCACCCCTCCACTTT	CAWESMGAGSPLHF
.	TRBV6-5	TRBJ1-2	TRBD1	TGTGCCAGCAGGGGGGACAGGGCCTATGGCTACACCTTC	CASRGDRAYGYTF
.	TRBV9	TRBJ2-5	TRBD2	TGTGCCAGCCAAAGCGGGGGCCCGTACCAAGAGACCCAGTACTTC	CASQSGGPYQETQYF
.	TRBV28	TRBJ2-7	TRBD2	TGTGCCAGCAGTCCCCCCGGACTAGCGGGAACCTACTACGAGCAGTACTTC	CASSPPGLAGTYYEQYF
.	TRBV5-1	TRBJ2-7	TRBD1	TGCGCCAGCAGCCCGGGACAGGGGGCGGGGGAGCAGTACTTC	CASSPGQGAGEQYF
.	TRBV19	TRBJ1-2	.	TGTGCCAGTAACGGGAGACAAGGGTGGGGTCTTAACTATGGCTACACCTTC	CASNGRQGWGLNYGYTF
.	TRBV15	TRBJ1-2	.	TGTGCCACCAGTCCCGGTAACTCCTATGGCTACACCTTC	CATSPGNSYGYTF
.	TRBV23-1	TRBJ2-6	TRBD1	TGCGCCAGCAGAAAACTACAGGGGAGTGCTGGGGCCAACGTCCTGACTTTC	CASRKLQGSAGANVLTF
.	TRBV4-2	TRBJ1-4	.	TGTGCCAGCAGCCAAGTGGGGGCCCTTTCCAATGAAAAACTGTTTTTT	CASSQVGALSNEKLFF
.	TRBV19	TRBJ1-1	.	TGTGCCAGTAGTATTGGTGACACGAACACTGAAGCTTTCTTT	CASSIGDTNTEAFF
once	TRBV4-2	TRBJ2-7	TRBD1	TGTGCCAGCAGCCAAGATGGGACAGTAGTATACGAGCAGTACTTC	CASSQDGTVVYEQYF
.	TRBV12-3/TRBV12-4	TRBJ1-2	.	TGTGCCAGCACCACGACAGTCGTCTATGGCTACACCTTC	CASTTTVVYGYTF
.	TRBV6-5	TRBJ2-7	.	TGTGCCAGCAGCAGCGACTACGAGCAGTACTTC	CASSSDYEQYF
.	TRBV19	TRBJ1-5	TRBD1	TGTGCCAGTAGTATGGACAGGGTAGGCAATCAGCCCCAGCATTTT	CASSMDRVGNQPQHF
many	TRBV9	TRBJ2-7	TRBD2	TGTGCCAGCAGCGAGCGACTAGCGGCCTCCTACGAGCAGTACTTC	CASSERLAASYEQYF
.	TRBV5-1	TRBJ2-3	TRBD2	TGCGCCAGCAGCCAAACTAGCGGGGTGAGCACAGATACGCAGTATTTT	CASSQTSGVSTDTQYF
.	TRBV18	TRBJ1-2	.	TGTGCCAGCTCACCACCTGGAGGTGACTATGGCTACACCTTC	CASSPPGGDYGYTF
.	TRBV9	TRBJ2-3	TRBD1	TGTGCCAGCAGCGTATTGGGGCCAGGGGGAGATACGCAGTATTTT	CASSVLGPGGDTQYF
.	TRBV18	TRBJ2-3	TRBD1	TGTGCCAGCTCACCACGGCAGGGGGCAACAGATACGCAGTATTTT	CASSPRQGATDTQYF
.	TRBV5-4	TRBJ1-2	TRBD1	TGTGCCAGCAGCTTCGGACAGGGTTGGTATGGCTACACCTTC	CASSFGQGWYGYTF
.	TRBV12-3/TRBV12-4	TRBJ1-2	.	TGTGCCAGCAGCCTGGACTTTAACTATGGCTACACCTTC	CASSLDFNYGYTF
once	TRBV27	TRBJ2-2	TRBD2	TGTGCCAGCTCCCCGGGACTAGATTTAGACACCGGGGAGCTGTTTTTT	CASSPGLDLDTGELFF
.	TRBV6-2/TRBV6-3	TRBJ2-1	TRBD1	TGTGCCAGCAGTTACTCTAAGGGACAGCCCATCTTCTTC	CASSYSKGQPIFF
.	TRBV6-6	TRBJ1-5	TRBD1	TGTGCCAGCAGTTCCTTGGACAGGGGAAGGGACCAGCCCCAGCATTTT	CASSSLDRGRDQPQHF
.	TRBV5-4	TRBJ2-5	.	TGTGCCAGCAGCTTGTCGCCGGGGAGTAGGGAGACCCAGTACTTC	CASSLSPGSRETQYF
.	TRBV5-4	TRBJ1-3	.	TGTGCCAGCAGCTTGGCCCCCGTGGGAGGTGGAAACACCATATATTTT	CASSLAPVGGGNTIYF
few	TRBV6-5	TRBJ2-3	TRBD1	TGTGCCAGCAGAACAGGGGGAGGAGAAGATACGCAGTATTTT	CASRTGGGEDTQYF